Below are 8 T cell receptor beta chains sequenced from a single sample in a study of cytomegalovirus exposure and HLA in healthy donors (dated by TCRdb to the late 2010s). The library was produced with the immunoSEQ multiplex PCR assay. For the multiplex PCR, a mixture combining 60 forward primers for TCR Vbeta segments and 13 reverse primers for TCR Jbeta segments was used. TCRdb's version of the immuneACCESS table is confined to in-frame rearrangements and falls short of the full clone set. An unresolved V gene accounts for under half of the shortfall where checked; the remainder is of unknown origin. Here the sample has 95,000 to 100,000 clones; roughly 79% occur a single time. 1.5% to 2% of the sample is held by the ten biggest clonotypes. The sequenced sample was PBMCs. All receptors derive from a woman in her thirties or forties in good health and CMV-seronegative.

CDR3 region: CASSIDNTGNTGELFF. For the CDR3, the DNA is TGTGCCAGTAGTATAGATAATACGGGGAACACCGGGGAGCTGTTTTTT. The chain combines TRBV19 with TRBJ2-2; D is unresolved. V was pared by 0 bases and J by 1 base, with 9 bases between. The CDR3 totals 16 residues. Germline CDR1 is LNHDA and CDR2 is SQIVND (reference sequence).

The DNA of the CDR3 is TGTGCCAGCAGCCGGGGTAGCGGGAGCTTCAATGAGCAGTTCTTC. This translates into CASSRGSGSFNEQFF. The V and J genes are TRBV7-2 and TRBJ2-1, with 9 bases that match TRBD2. V was clipped by 5 bases and J by 6 bases; unmatched bases: 8. From germline, CDR1 is SGHTA and CDR2 FQGNSA. There are 15 residues in the CDR3.

Only a few counts were recorded for this clone. The sample has other DNA sequences that encode this CDR3 too. This chain joins TRBV19 and TRBJ1-1; 8 bases fit TRBD1. The length of the CDR3 is 13 residues. V was pared by 3 bases and J by 4 bases, with 1 base of the junction left unmatched. The germline V gene encodes CDR1 LNHDA and CDR2 SQIVND (reference sequence). The CDR3 DNA is TGTGCCAGTAGTATTCAGGGGGCCACTGAAGCTTTCTTT. This encodes CASSIQGATEAFF.

The chain carries TRBV28 and TRBJ2-1; possible D gene TRBD2, 5 bases. The ends were cut back, 3 bases at V and 5 bases at J, with 11 bases in the middle. This CDR3 is built from 14 residues. Germline V lookup: CDR1 MDHEN, CDR2 SYDVKM. The CDR3: CASSFPGKNNEQFF. DNA for the CDR3: TGTGCCAGCAGTTTTCCCGGGAAGAACAATGAGCAGTTCTTC.

The chain joins TRBV7-9 to TRBJ1-2; tentatively, D is TRBD1 (5 bases). Germline CDR1 reads SEHNR; CDR2 reads FQNEAQ (reference sequence). CDR3 size: 13 residues. V was clipped by 0 bases and J by 8 bases, with 10 bases between them. The CDR3 sequence is CASSLAGGGGYTF. The DNA for the CDR3 is TGTGCCAGCAGCTTAGCAGGTGGGGGGGGCTACACCTTC.

This clone was counted between two and nine times. The chain is built from TRBV6-5 and TRBJ2-1; a weak D match, TRBD1 (6 bases). The CDR3 loop spans 11 amino acids. The V end was cut by 5 bases, the J end by 13 bases, with 12 bases between. Germline V gene data show CDR1 as MNHEY and CDR2 as SVGAGI. The CDR3 region is CASSRDTVQFF. Here the CDR3 DNA reads TGTGCCAGCAGTCGGGACACTGTTCAGTTCTTC.

The chain combines TRBV29-1 with TRBJ2-7; TRBD1 aligns across 9 bases. Germline-derived CDR1 and CDR2 are SQVTM and ANQGSEA. The CDR3 extends over 12 amino acids. J lost 1 base, V lost 7 bases, and 2 bases had no gene match. CDR3 sequence (DNA): TGCAGCGCCGGGACAGGGTCCTACGAGCAGTACTTC. This sequence encodes CSAGTGSYEQYF.

This chain links TRBV18 with TRBJ2-1; D is uncertain. Germline assignment: CDR1 KGHSH and CDR2 LQKENI. The V end lost 2 bases, the J end lost 7 bases, and 3 bases lay between the germline ends. The CDR3 covers 11 residues. The CDR3 reads CASSPTNEQFF. Written as DNA, the CDR3 is TGTGCCAGCTCACCAACTAATGAGCAGTTCTTC.